The 16 T cell receptor beta chains presented below share a single source sample, sequenced in a study of identical twins. MiXCR was run by TCRdb on the 5' RACE reads, yielding one entry per CDR3 protein. In the table there are roughly 350,000 distinct CDR3 sequences, around 12% of which are singletons. These sequences were also reported in another study, on yellow fever vaccine responses in identical twins.

The sequenced material came from CD8+ T cells sorted from blood. The receptors derive from a woman between 18 and 29 years old in good health.

In nucleotides, the CDR3 is TGCGCCAGCAGCACCTGGACTAGCGGGGGGCTTTTCGCAGATACGCAGTATTTT. Residues: CASSTWTSGGLFADTQYF. The chain links TRBV5-1 to TRBJ2-3, with TRBD2 identical over 14 bases. The ends lost 4 bases at V and 4 bases at J; junction bases unmatched: 11. Germline values: CDR1 SGHRS, CDR2 YFSETQ. The CDR3 has 18 residues.

Only a few counts were recorded for this clonotype. The rearrangement links TRBV3-1 to TRBJ1-2; TRBD1 agrees at 7 bases. The trim removed 4 bases at V and 3 bases at J, leaving 11 bases unmatched. The germline CDR1 and CDR2 sequences are LGHDT and YNNKEL (reference sequence). This CDR3 is built from 16 residues. CDR3 amino acids: CASSPVITGAYYGYTF. CDR3 nucleotides: TGTGCCAGCAGCCCCGTAATTACAGGGGCTTACTATGGCTACACCTTC.

This chain uses TRBV7-9 with TRBJ2-1, with 9 bases aligning to TRBD1. In germline, CDR1 is SEHNR, CDR2 FQNEAQ (reference sequence). CDR3 length: 15 residues. J gave up 4 bases and V 5 bases, and 6 bases lay outside the gene matches. CDR3 bases: TGTGCCAGCAGCCCGCGGGGACAGGGATACAATGAGCAGTTCTTC. Translated, it gives CASSPRGQGYNEQFF.

This clonotype appeared many times. This chain uses TRBV12-3 or TRBV12-4 with TRBJ2-3; TRBD2 agrees at 9 bases. J gave up 13 bases and V 6 bases, and 11 bases lay outside the gene matches. CDR3 length equals 13 residues. The CDR3 spells CASSPGLARGKYF. In DNA, the CDR3 is TGTGCCAGCAGCCCGGGACTAGCAAGGGGGAAGTATTTT.

V gene TRBV6-5 combines with J gene TRBJ2-7; D uncertain. This CDR3 spans 14 amino acids. Germline CDR1 MNHEY, CDR2 SVGAGI. The V and J ends lost 2 bases and 3 bases respectively, with 11 bases between them. The CDR3 protein is CASSYRGELYEQYV. The CDR3 DNA follows: TGTGCCAGCAGTTACCGTGGGGAACTCTACGAGCAGTACGTC.

In its sample, this clonotype was seen a few times. The chain links TRBV6-2 or TRBV6-3 to TRBJ2-1, with D perhaps TRBD2 (6 bases). V lost 3 bases to trimming and J lost 4 bases, with 16 bases between them. The CDR3 consists of 16 residues. The germline CDR1 and CDR2 sequences are MNHEY and SVGEGT. The CDR3, as DNA: TGTGCCAGCAGTTATACTAGCCCAAGCTCTTACAATGAGCAGTTCTTC. Its protein product is CASSYTSPSSYNEQFF.

This clonotype was seen a handful of times. The chain has TRBV3-1 and TRBJ2-7; no clear D gene. Trimming took 3 bases from V and 0 from J, leaving 12 bases between them. The germline V gene has CDR1 LGHDT and CDR2 YNNKEL (reference sequence). CDR3 length: 15 residues. The CDR3 here is CASSHPMRSSYEQYF. In DNA, the CDR3 is TGTGCCAGCAGCCACCCGATGCGGAGCTCCTACGAGCAGTACTTC.

This clonotype was observed a few times. V and J are TRBV27 and TRBJ2-3; no firm D call. CDR1 and CDR2 (germline): MNHEY, SMNVEV (reference sequence). Trimming removed 6 bases at V and 1 base at J, with 11 bases between. There are 14 residues in the CDR3. Here the CDR3 reads CASRIGMGTDTQYF. As DNA, the CDR3 is TGTGCCAGCAGGATCGGAATGGGCACAGATACGCAGTATTTT.

Many counts were recorded for this clonotype. The chain uses TRBV11-2 and TRBJ2-7; TRBD1 matches at 9 bases. This CDR3 spans 15 amino acids. Looked up from germline, CDR1 is SGHAT and CDR2 is FQNNGV. The CDR3 loop is CASRLGQGRSYEQYV. DNA of the CDR3: TGTGCCAGCAGATTAGGACAGGGGAGATCCTACGAGCAGTACGTC.

Only a few counts were recorded for this clonotype. V gene TRBV25-1 combines with J gene TRBJ2-1; 8 nucleotides line up with TRBD1. The CDR3 contains 14 residues. V dropped 8 bases and J dropped 1; count of bases not matched to a gene: 4. CDR1 is MGHDK and CDR2 is SYGVNS in the germline V gene. The CDR3 sequence is CASQDRVSYNEQFF. The CDR3 region has the DNA TGTGCCAGCCAGGACAGGGTGTCCTACAATGAGCAGTTCTTC. The full variable domain, completed using reference TRBV25-1 and TRBJ2-1, is EADIYQTPRYLVIGTGKKITLECSQTMGHDKMYWYQQDPGMELHLIHYSYGVNSTEKGDLSSESTVSRIRTEHFPLTLESARPSHTSQYLCASQDRVSYNEQFFGPGTRLTVL.

This clonotype has only a few counts. The CDR3, as DNA: TGTGCCAGCAGTTTATTAAGCAGGGCCGGAGGCTACACCTTC. This sequence encodes CASSLLSRAGGYTF. The chain employs TRBV28 and TRBJ1-2; TRBD1 might be the D (5 bases). Germline assignment: CDR1 MDHEN and CDR2 SYDVKM. The CDR3 totals 14 residues. The V end lost 1 base, the J end lost 8 bases, and 14 bases lay between the germline ends.

Points on this clonotype: A read error may be the cause here, since a much bigger clone is one base away. The genes are TRBV18 and TRBJ2-1; D gene unclear. V was trimmed by 5 bases and J by 0 bases, leaving 11 bases between them. The CDR3 sequence is 15 residues long. CDR1 is KGHSH and CDR2 is LQKENI in the germline V gene. The CDR3 nucleotides read TGTGCCAGCTCATCCACTAAAGGCTCCTACAATGAGCAGTTCTTC. It encodes CASSSTKGSYNEQFF.

In this sample, this clonotype turned up a few times. The genes are TRBV5-1 and TRBJ2-2; D might be TRBD1 or TRBD2, each matching 5 bases. Trimming removed 4 bases from V and 4 bases from J, with 17 bases in between. CDR3 length: 16 residues. Germline V CDR1 and CDR2: SGHRS, YFSETQ. The CDR3 bases are TGCGCCAGCAGCCTCGAGTTCGGGGACCTCACCGGGGAGCTGTTTTTT. It yields the protein CASSLEFGDLTGELFF. Variable domain in full (rest from reference TRBV5-1 and TRBJ2-2): KAGVTQTPRYLIKTRGQQVTLSCSPISGHRSVSWYQQTPGQGLQFLFEYFSETQRNKGNFPGRFSGRQFSNSRSEMNVSTLELGDSALYLCASSLEFGDLTGELFFGEGSRLTVL.

Comment on this clonotype: Its ends do not fully match the called genes, so a read error is possible. The chain links TRBV11-2 to TRBJ2-7; D is unclear. The CDR3 runs to 14 residues. Germline V gene data show CDR1 as SGHAT and CDR2 as FQNNGV. The CDR3 DNA is TGTGCCAGCAACTTATTTTCAGGTACCTACGAGCAGTACTTC. Amino acid sequence: CASNLFSGTYEQYF.

The chain couples TRBV28 to TRBJ2-7; D uncertain. This CDR3 has 13 residues. The ends were cut back, 1 base at V and 6 bases at J, with 10 bases in the middle. Germline CDR1 reads MDHEN; CDR2 reads SYDVKM. The CDR3 protein is CASSLSRAGEQYF. The CDR3 bases are TGTGCCAGCAGTTTATCACGTGCCGGCGAGCAGTACTTC.

This clonotype was detected a few times. The V and J genes are TRBV3-1 and TRBJ2-1; 7 bases are shared with TRBD2. Germline CDR1 is LGHDT and CDR2 is YNNKEL (reference sequence). J lost 2 bases, V lost 1 base, and 8 bases had no gene match. The CDR3 runs to 17 residues. DNA for the CDR3: TGTGCCAGCAGCCAAGTTTGGGCGGGAGAAGCCTACAATGAGCAGTTCTTC. The encoded protein is CASSQVWAGEAYNEQFF.